This T cell receptor (beta chain) comes out of a study of regulatory T cells in long-lasting Graves disease. Study as a whole: Persistent cases took antithyroid drugs over 5 years and stayed TSH receptor antibody positive.

To make TCR beta libraries, researchers used iRepertoire HTBI primers and Arm-PCR of CDR3 regions. TCRdb re-called the multiplex PCR reads through MiXCR, storing one row per CDR3 protein. The table lists a few hundred thousand distinct CDR3 sequences, about a quarter of them singletons, with 26% in the top ten. Regarding time point: persistent/refractory GD, antithyroid drugs over 5 years with positive TRAb. Making the TCR library involved RNA that had been extracted from PBMCs. Points from the study as a whole: Persistent patients shared more public clonotypes (around 3,000) than new patients (nearly 1,000). With a small sample size, accuracy may have been reduced.

V lost 3 bases and J lost 4, with 12 bases in between. Germline-derived CDR1 and CDR2 are LGHDT and YNNKEL (reference sequence). The CDR3 extends over 15 amino acids. This clonotype was detected only a few times. The antigen remains undetermined. The chain recombines TRBV3-1 with TRBJ1-4, with D maybe TRBD1 (6 bases). This receptor was taken from a female donor with Graves disease. The specimen comprised peripheral blood mononuclear cells (PBMCs), sampled when the disease was refractory, from a patient treated with antithyroid drugs. CDR3 nucleotides: TGTGCCAGCAGCCAGGGGGCCCCCCTTAATGAAAAACTGTTTTTT. It translates to CASSQGAPLNEKLFF.